This T cell receptor beta chain comes out of a study of human T cells and chemical hapten exposure. About the research overall: Affected patients, primarily female, had alopecia areata, totalis or universalis. Study-level points and caveats: The number of TCRs above 1 in 1000 frequency did not change after DPC sensitization.

Per the study methods: Per sample, the median was around 100,000 TCRs, with values from around 25,000 to 690,000. TCRdb called the RACE reads again in MiXCR, with one record for every CDR3 protein. The V and J calls, along with clone size, are taken from TCRdb and not from the paper's own processing. The sample contains around 110,000 distinct CDR3 sequences, 9% to 13% of which appear only once. Described time point: patch test 1, 2 weeks after DPC sensitization. The treatment denotes: therapeutic diphenylcyclopropenone sensitization with weekly scalp DPC. This clonotype was counted between two and nine times. Its antigen is not known. This CDR3 contains 18 residues. Germline V CDR1 and CDR2: SGHNT, YENEEA. Deletions cut 6 bases from V and 3 bases from J, with 23 bases between.

The specimen comprised whole blood, sampled in connection with sensitization to the hapten diphenylcyclopropenone (DPC). The sequence was obtained from a woman in her fifties or sixties with alopecia areata. Some clones in this sample may be carry-over from other donors' samples. J is TRBJ2-2 and V is TRBV11-3; D may be TRBD1 or TRBD2 (5 bases each). DNA of the CDR3: TGTGCCAGCAGACAAAGAGTCGGGGCCCACGACGACACCGGGGAGCTGTTTTTT. This codes for CASRQRVGAHDDTGELFF.